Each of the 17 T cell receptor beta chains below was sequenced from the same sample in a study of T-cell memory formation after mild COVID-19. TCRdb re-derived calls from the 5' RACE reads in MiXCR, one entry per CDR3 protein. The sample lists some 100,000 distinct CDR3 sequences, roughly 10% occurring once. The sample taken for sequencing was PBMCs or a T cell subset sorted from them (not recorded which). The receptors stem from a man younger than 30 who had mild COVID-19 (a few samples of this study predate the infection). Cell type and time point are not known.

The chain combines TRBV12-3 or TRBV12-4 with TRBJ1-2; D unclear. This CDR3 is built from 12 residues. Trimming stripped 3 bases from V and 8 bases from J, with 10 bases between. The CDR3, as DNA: TGTGCCAGCAGTTTCGAGATGATCGGCTACACCTTC. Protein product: CASSFEMIGYTF.

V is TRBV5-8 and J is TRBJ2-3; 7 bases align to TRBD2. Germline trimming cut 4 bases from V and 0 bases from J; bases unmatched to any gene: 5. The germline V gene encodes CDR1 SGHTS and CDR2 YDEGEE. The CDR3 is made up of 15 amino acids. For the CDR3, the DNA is TGTGCCAGCAGCCCGGCGGGGGTTAGCACAGATACGCAGTATTTT. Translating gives CASSPAGVSTDTQYF.

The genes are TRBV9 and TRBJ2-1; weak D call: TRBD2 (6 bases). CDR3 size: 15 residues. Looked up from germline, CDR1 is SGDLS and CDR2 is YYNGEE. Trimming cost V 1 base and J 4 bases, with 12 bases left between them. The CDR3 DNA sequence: TGTGCCAGCAGCGTAACCGGGGGTGATTACAATGAGCAGTTCTTC. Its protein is CASSVTGGDYNEQFF.

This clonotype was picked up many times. The CDR3 protein is CASSYAGGVMKAEAFF. CDR3 in DNA: TGTGCCAGCAGTTACGCGGGGGGCGTTATGAAAGCTGAAGCTTTCTTT. J is TRBJ1-1 and V is TRBV6-5, with D maybe TRBD1 (6 bases). The CDR3 covers 16 residues. In germline, CDR1 is MNHEY, CDR2 SVGAGI. V was cut by 2 bases and J by 6 bases, with 19 bases left in between.

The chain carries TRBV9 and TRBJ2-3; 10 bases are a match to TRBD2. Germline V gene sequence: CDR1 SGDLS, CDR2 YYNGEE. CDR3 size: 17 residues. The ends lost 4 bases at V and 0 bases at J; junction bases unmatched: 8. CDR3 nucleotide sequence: TGTGCCAGCAGCTCCAGCGGGGGGGGATCTAGCACAGATACGCAGTATTTT. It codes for CASSSSGGGSSTDTQYF.

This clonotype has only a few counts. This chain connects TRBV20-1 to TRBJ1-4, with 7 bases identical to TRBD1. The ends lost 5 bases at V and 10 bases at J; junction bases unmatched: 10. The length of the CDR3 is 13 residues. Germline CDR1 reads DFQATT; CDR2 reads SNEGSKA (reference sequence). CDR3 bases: TGCAGTGCTGGAGGACAGGCTCTCGGAAAACTGTTTTTT. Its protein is CSAGGQALGKLFF.

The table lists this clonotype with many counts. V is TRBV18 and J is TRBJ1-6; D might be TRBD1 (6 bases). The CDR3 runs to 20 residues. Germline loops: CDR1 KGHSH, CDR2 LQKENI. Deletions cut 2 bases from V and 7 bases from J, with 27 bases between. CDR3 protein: CASSPRLLTGTQKANSPLHF. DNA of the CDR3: TGTGCCAGCTCACCAAGACTCCTCACCGGGACACAAAAAGCCAATTCACCCCTCCACTTT.

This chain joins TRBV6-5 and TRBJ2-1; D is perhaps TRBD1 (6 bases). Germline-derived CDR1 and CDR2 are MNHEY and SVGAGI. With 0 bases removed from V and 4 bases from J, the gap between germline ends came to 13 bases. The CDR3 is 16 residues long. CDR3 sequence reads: CASSYSAEGGYNEQFF. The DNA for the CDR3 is TGTGCCAGCAGTTACTCGGCCGAAGGGGGTTACAATGAGCAGTTCTTC.

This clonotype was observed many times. The DNA of the CDR3 is TGCGCCAGCAGCCCGACAGGTTTCAAGCCCCAGCATTTT. This gives the protein CASSPTGFKPQHF. The chain links TRBV5-1 to TRBJ1-5; weak D call: TRBD1 (6 bases). The CDR3 covers 13 residues. V was pared by 4 bases and J by 8 bases, with 13 bases between. Germline V gene sequence: CDR1 SGHRS, CDR2 YFSETQ.

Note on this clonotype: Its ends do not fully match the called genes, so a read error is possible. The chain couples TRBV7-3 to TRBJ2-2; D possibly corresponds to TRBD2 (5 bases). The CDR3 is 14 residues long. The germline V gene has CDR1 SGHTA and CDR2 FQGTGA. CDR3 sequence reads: CASSLTASGGELFF. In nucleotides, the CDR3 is TGTGCCAGCAGCCTAACTGCTTCGGGAGGGGAGCTGTTTTTT.

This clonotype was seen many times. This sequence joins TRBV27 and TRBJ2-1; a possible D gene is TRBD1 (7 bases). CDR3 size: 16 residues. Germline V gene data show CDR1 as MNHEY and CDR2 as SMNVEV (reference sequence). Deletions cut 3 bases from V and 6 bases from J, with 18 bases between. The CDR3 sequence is CASSFTAGQRGNEQFF. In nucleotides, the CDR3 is TGTGCCAGCAGTTTCACCGCGGGACAGAGGGGCAATGAGCAGTTCTTC.

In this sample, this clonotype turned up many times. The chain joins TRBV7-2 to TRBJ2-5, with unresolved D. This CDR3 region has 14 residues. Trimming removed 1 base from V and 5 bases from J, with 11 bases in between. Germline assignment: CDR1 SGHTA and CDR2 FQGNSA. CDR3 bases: TGTGCCAGCAGCTTAGGTGTTTCGGTCGAGACCCAGTACTTC. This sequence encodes CASSLGVSVETQYF.

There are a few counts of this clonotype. The CDR3 here is CASSLEASGRPKIYEQYV. The CDR3 region has the DNA TGTGCCAGCAGCTTAGAGGCTAGCGGAAGACCCAAAATATACGAGCAGTACGTC. V is TRBV7-8 and J is TRBJ2-7, with TRBD2 matching over 7 bases. The CDR3 runs 18 residues. V lost 1 base, J lost 4 bases, and 16 bases stayed unmatched. In germline, CDR1 is SGHVS, CDR2 FQNEAQ.

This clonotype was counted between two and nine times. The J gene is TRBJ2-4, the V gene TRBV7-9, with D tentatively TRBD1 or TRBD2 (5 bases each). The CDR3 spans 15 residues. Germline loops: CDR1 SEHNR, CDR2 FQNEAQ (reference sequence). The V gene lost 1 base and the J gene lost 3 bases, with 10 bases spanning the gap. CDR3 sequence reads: CASSLVGDDKNIQYF. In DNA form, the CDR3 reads TGTGCCAGCAGCTTAGTCGGGGACGACAAAAACATTCAGTACTTC.

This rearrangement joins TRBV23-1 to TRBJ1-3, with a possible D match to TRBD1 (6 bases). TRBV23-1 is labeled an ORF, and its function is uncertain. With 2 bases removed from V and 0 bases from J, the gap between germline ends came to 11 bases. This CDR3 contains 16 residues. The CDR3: CASSQTTGLSGNTIYF. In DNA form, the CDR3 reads TGCGCCAGCAGTCAAACTACAGGGCTCTCTGGAAACACCATATATTTT.

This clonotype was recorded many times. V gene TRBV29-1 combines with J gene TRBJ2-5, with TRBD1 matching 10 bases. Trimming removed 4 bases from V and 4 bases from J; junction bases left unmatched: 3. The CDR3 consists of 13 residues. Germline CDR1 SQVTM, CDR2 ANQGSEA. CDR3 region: CSVVGQGVETQYF. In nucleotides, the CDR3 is TGCAGCGTTGTTGGACAGGGGGTAGAGACCCAGTACTTC.

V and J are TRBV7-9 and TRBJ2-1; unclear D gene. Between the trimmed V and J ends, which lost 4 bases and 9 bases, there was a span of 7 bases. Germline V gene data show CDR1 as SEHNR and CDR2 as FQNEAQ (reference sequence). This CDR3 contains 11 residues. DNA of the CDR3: TGTGCCAGCAGCTCGCATGGTGAGCAGTTCTTC. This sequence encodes CASSSHGEQFF.